The TCR beta chain under discussion was sequenced for a study of blood T cell repertoires in COVID-19. Whole-study context: Sites across the United States, Italy and Spain contributed samples from acute and convalescent COVID-19. The cDNA or gDNA used as material had been derived from T cells, B-cell-depleted T cells, or PBMCs.

Trimming at V came to 5 bases and at J to 7 bases, leaving 13 bases not matched to a gene. Germline CDR1 is SNHLY and CDR2 is FYNNEI. The CDR3 length is 15 residues. In the authors' methods: Counts of nucleated cells, estimated from reference gene primer amplification, were obtained. Profiling relied on immunoSEQ multiplex PCR, and the TCRdb table lists in-frame clones only, not all of them. V and J calls and clone size are as listed in that table; D and trimming were resolved from the DNA. The top ten clones hold 6.4% of a sample with some 50,000 clones, less than 95% of them seen once. The V call is TRBV2, the J call TRBJ2-5; 7 positions agree with TRBD1. The clonotype was recovered from a man between 65 and 85 years old with active COVID-19. The sequencing sample was made of peripheral blood. In DNA form, the CDR3 reads TGTGCCAGCAGTACACGCGCGACAGGGAAATCGACCCAGTACTTC. Residues: CASSTRATGKSTQYF. The whole variable domain, remainder taken from reference TRBV2 and TRBJ2-5, is EPEVTQTPSHQVTQMGQEVILRCVPISNHLYFYWYRQILGQKVEFLVSFYNNEISEKSEIFDDQFSVERPDGSNFTLKIRSTKLEDSAMYFCASSTRATGKSTQYFGPGTRLLVL.